Listed here are 4 T cell receptor beta chains from one sample, sequenced in a study of T cells after yellow fever vaccination. TCRdb called the 5' RACE reads again in MiXCR, with one record for every CDR3 protein. The repertoire holds about 340,000 distinct CDR3 sequences, with 3% to 4.5% as singletons. Here the sequenced sample was PBMCs, taken 5 days after the yellow fever booster vaccination. Receptors originate from a man between 18 and 35 years old who received the YFV17D yellow fever vaccine.

In its sample, this clonotype was seen a few times. This chain uses TRBV5-1 with TRBJ2-1; D unresolved. Germline CDR1 reads SGHRS; CDR2 reads YFSETQ. The V gene lost 4 bases and the J gene lost 0 bases, with 8 bases spanning the gap. The CDR3 is made up of 14 amino acids. CDR3 loop: CASSALSSYNEQFF. DNA for the CDR3: TGCGCCAGCAGCGCGCTTAGCTCCTACAATGAGCAGTTCTTC.

The genes are TRBV20-1 and TRBJ1-5; perhaps TRBD1 as D (6 bases). This CDR3 has 13 amino acids. Germline loops: CDR1 DFQATT, CDR2 SNEGSKA (reference sequence). Trimming left V 4 bases short and J 7 bases short, with 14 bases between. The CDR3 spells CSANVQGLQPQHF. The CDR3 nucleotides read TGCAGTGCTAATGTGCAGGGGCTGCAGCCCCAGCATTTT.

The V and J genes are TRBV9 and TRBJ2-5; 8 bases align to TRBD1. Losses at the gene ends were 2 bases for V and 1 base for J; bases not matched to a gene: 4. The CDR3 is made up of 15 amino acids. CDR1 and CDR2 (germline): SGDLS, YYNGEE. The CDR3 DNA reads as TGTGCCAGCAGCGTCCAGACAGGGGCCCAAGAGACCCAGTACTTC. It codes for CASSVQTGAQETQYF.

A few counts support this clonotype. V is TRBV24-1 and J is TRBJ2-3; possible D gene TRBD2, 5 bases. V was shortened by 2 bases and J by 1 base, with 12 bases between the two germline ends. CDR3 length: 16 residues. The germline V gene has CDR1 KGHDR and CDR2 SFDVKD. In nucleotides, the CDR3 is TGTGCCACCAGTGATTCCGGCGGGCGCCGCACAGATACGCAGTATTTT. Residues: CATSDSGGRRTDTQYF.